A selection of T cell receptor beta chains follows, all from one sample in a study of post-analysis software for immune sequencing data. MiXCR, run by TCRdb on the PCR reads, gives a single entry per CDR3 protein. Here the sample spans some 450,000 distinct CDR3 sequences, 45% being singletons. Sequenced: blood. The receptor set was obtained from a girl between 10 and 17 years old with multiple sclerosis. CDR3s include the opening cysteine and the closing phenylalanine or tryptophan. A D gene is named only where the DNA matches it firmly. The size of a clone is reported for some rows only, either as once, few or many, or as a class for expanded clones.

TRBJ2-1 few TRBD1 TRBV7-9 CASSTRDRRYNEQFF TGTGCCAGCAGCACCCGGGACAGACGGTACAATGAGCAGTTCTTC
TRBJ2-1 NA NA TRBV10-3 CASKAGTASSYNEQFF TGTGCCAGCAAAGCCGGGACCGCGAGCTCCTACAATGAGCAGTTCTTC
TRBJ2-7 NA NA TRBV10-3 CAISDTAAKTYEQYF TGTGCCATCAGTGATACGGCAGCTAAAACCTACGAGCAGTACTTC
TRBJ1-4 NA TRBD1 TRBV7-3 CASSLSGQLNEKLFF TGTGCCAGCAGCCTATCGGGACAGCTTAATGAAAAACTGTTTTTT
TRBJ2-1 NA TRBD2 TRBV20-1 CSASGGGYNEQFF TGCAGTGCTAGCGGGGGGGGATACAATGAGCAGTTCTTC
TRBJ2-1 NA NA TRBV3-1 CASSQTLINEQFF TGTGCCAGCAGCCAAACCTTGATAAATGAGCAGTTCTTC
TRBJ2-1 NA NA TRBV5-1 CASSLAGAGTPRGNEQFF TGCGCCAGCAGCTTGGCCGGGGCCGGGACTCCCCGAGGCAATGAGCAGTTCTTC
TRBJ1-4 NA NA TRBV2 CASSGALDEKLFF TGTGCCAGCAGTGGGGCACTAGATGAAAAACTGTTTTTT
TRBJ2-1 NA NA TRBV12-3/TRBV12-4 CASSSPGRGEQFF TGTGCCAGCAGTTCCCCGGGGCGGGGTGAGCAGTTCTTC
TRBJ1-2 NA NA TRBV7-9 CASSLWANYGYTF TGTGCCAGCAGCTTATGGGCTAACTATGGCTACACCTTC
TRBJ2-7 few NA TRBV20-1 CSARDLRRQSSYEQYF TGCAGTGCTAGAGATCTGCGGCGGCAAAGCTCCTACGAGCAGTACTTC
TRBJ2-3 few TRBD2 TRBV6-2/TRBV6-3 CASSYQREGATSGTTDTQYF TGTGCCAGCAGTTACCAGAGGGAAGGTGCGACTAGCGGGACCACAGATACGCAGTATTTT
TRBJ2-7 few TRBD1 TRBV20-1 CSARAGTGGFKDEQYF TGCAGTGCTAGAGCCGGGACAGGGGGATTTAAGGACGAGCAGTACTTC
TRBJ2-5 NA TRBD2 TRBV20-1 CSARGTSGRVQETQYF TGCAGTGCAAGAGGAACTAGCGGGAGGGTCCAAGAGACCCAGTACTTC
TRBJ2-1 few TRBD1 TRBV20-1 CSAEDRARLGPTGDEQFF TGCAGTGCCGAAGACAGGGCTCGGTTGGGTCCTACAGGGGATGAGCAGTTCTTC
TRBJ1-2 few NA TRBV27 CASSGGGSYGYTF TGTGCCAGCAGTGGCGGTGGATCCTATGGCTACACCTTC
TRBJ2-1 NA NA TRBV20-1 CSADISGTFNNEQFF TGCAGTGCGGATATTTCCGGGACCTTCAACAATGAGCAGTTCTTC
TRBJ2-7 NA TRBD2 TRBV20-1 CSARKGASGYYEQYF TGCAGTGCTAGAAAAGGGGCTAGCGGCTACTACGAGCAGTACTTC
TRBJ1-2 few NA TRBV5-1 CASSLGGSHYGYTF TGCGCCAGCAGCTTGGGGGGCAGCCACTATGGCTACACCTTC
TRBJ2-7 NA NA TRBV20-1 CSASPESYSYEQYF TGCAGTGCTAGTCCCGAGTCCTATTCCTACGAGCAGTACTTC
TRBJ2-3 few TRBD1 TRBV7-2 CASKRQGAYETQYF TGTGCCAGCAAAAGACAGGGGGCTTATGAGACCCAGTATTTT
TRBJ1-1 NA NA TRBV2 CASSYGDLGTEAFF TGTGCCAGCTCCTACGGGGATTTGGGCACTGAAGCTTTCTTT
TRBJ2-7 many NA TRBV5-1 CASSLSGVEQYF TGTGCCAGCAGCTTGTCAGGGGTCGAGCAGTACTTC
TRBJ1-5 few TRBD1 TRBV28 CASRPRGRGSNQPQHF TGTGCCAGCAGACCGAGGGGCAGGGGGAGCAATCAGCCCCAGCATTTT
TRBJ2-3 few NA TRBV15 CATSEGGLAADTQYF TGTGCCACCAGCGAGGGGGGACTTGCTGCAGATACGCAGTATTTT
TRBJ2-7 few TRBD2 TRBV7-2 CASSYRGPGTSAYNEQYF TGTGCCAGCAGCTACCGGGGACCCGGGACTAGCGCTTACAATGAGCAGTACTTC
TRBJ2-1 few NA TRBV5-1 CASSLTTGNEQFF TGCGCCAGCAGCTTGACTACGGGGAATGAGCAGTTCTTC
TRBJ2-3 NA TRBD1 TRBV4-1 CASSQPDRARDTQYF TGCGCCAGCAGCCAACCCGACAGGGCTAGGGATACGCAGTATTTT